These T cell receptor beta chains were read from a single sample in a study of neoadjuvant anti-PD-1 for oral cavity cancer. Assay used: immunoSEQ multiplex PCR; TCRdb lists only in-frame clones, some missing. The sample shows about 61,000 clones, 65% to 85% of them seen only once. The specimen was PBMCs, collected before nivolumab (anti-PD-1) treatment. The receptors derive from a person aged 35 to 85 with oral cavity squamous cell carcinoma. CDR3s include the opening cysteine and the closing phenylalanine or tryptophan. A D gene is named only where the DNA matches it firmly. The size of a clone is reported for some rows only, either as once, few or many, or as a class for expanded clones.

d_call	j_call	v_call	clone_size	cdr3_nt	cdr3_aa
-	TRBJ2-1	TRBV25-1	-	TGTGCCAGCAGAAAGGGAGGCCGGCCTAACTCCTACAATGAGCAGTTCTTC	CASRKGGRPNSYNEQFF
-	TRBJ1-2	TRBV5-6	-	TGTGCCAGCAGCCCGGACGGGAAAGGCTATGGCTACACCTTC	CASSPDGKGYGYTF
-	TRBJ1-2	TRBV7-3	-	TGTGCCAGCAGCTTAGAGGGGTTTGGCTACACCTTC	CASSLEGFGYTF
TRBD2	TRBJ2-7	TRBV4-1	-	TGCGCCAGCAGCCAAACCCGGACTAGCGGGGGTAACTACGAGCAGTACTTC	CASSQTRTSGGNYEQYF
-	TRBJ1-5	TRBV28	-	TGTGCCAGCAGTCCCCCCCCAGGGCAGGGGCAGCCCCAGCATTTT	CASSPPPGQGQPQHF
-	TRBJ1-1	TRBV7-8	-	TGTGCCAGCAACCGGGACCCGCGCGGTGAAGCTTTCTTT	CASNRDPRGEAFF
-	TRBJ1-1	TRBV5-4	few	TGTGCCAGCAGCTTGCCAGATCGGATCCTTGTAGAGGGGGCTTTCTTT	CASSLPDRILVEGAFF
TRBD1	TRBJ1-4	TRBV5-6	-	TGTGCCAGCAGCGGCCACAGGGGTACACGGGGTGAAAAACTGTTTTTT	CASSGHRGTRGEKLFF
TRBD1	TRBJ2-7	TRBV20-1	-	TGCAGGCCCGCACAGGGGGAGGAGCAGTACTTC	CRPAQGEEQYF
TRBD1	TRBJ1-2	TRBV11-2	-	TGTGCCAGCAGCTTGGGACAGACTAACTATGGCTACACCTTC	CASSLGQTNYGYTF
-	TRBJ2-1	TRBV4-1	-	TGCGCCAGCAGCCTCATCCCGCTGGGCATGACCGGGACCGACAATGAGCAGTTCTTC	CASSLIPLGMTGTDNEQFF
-	TRBJ2-3	TRBV7-9	-	TGTGCCAGCAAGGTAGTTGGCACAGATACGCAGTATTTT	CASKVVGTDTQYF
TRBD1	TRBJ2-7	TRBV5-5	-	TGTGCCAGCAGCTCCCTAGCCGGGACAGGGGGCTCCTACGAGCAGTACTTC	CASSSLAGTGGSYEQYF
-	TRBJ1-1	TRBV21-1	few	TGTGCCAGCCCTAGCCCCGACAGGAACACTGAAGCTTTCTTT	CASPSPDRNTEAFF
-	TRBJ1-2	TRBV5-5	-	TGTGCCAGCAGCTTTAGCACCCTACCCTCGGTAGCCTACACCTTC	CASSFSTLPSVAYTF
-	TRBJ1-4	TRBV6-6	-	TGTGCCAGCAGTTACTCGAGACGGACTAATGAAAAACTGTTTTTT	CASSYSRRTNEKLFF
TRBD1	TRBJ1-2	TRBV6-5	few	TGTGCCAGCAGTTACGGACAGGGTGGCTACACCTTC	CASSYGQGGYTF
-	TRBJ1-6	TRBV5-1	-	TGCGCCAGCAGCTCTGGACTGCTCCCCCTTCAGGCTCCGGGGTCCCTCCACTTT	CASSSGLLPLQAPGSLHF
TRBD2	TRBJ2-3	TRBV5-1	-	TGCGCCAGCAGCTTATCCGGGACTACTAGCACAGATACGCAGTATTTT	CASSLSGTTSTDTQYF
TRBD2	TRBJ2-3	TRBV10-2	few	TGCGCCAGCTCTAGCGGGGGGGCGCAGTATTTT	CASSSGGAQYF
TRBD1	TRBJ2-2	TRBV30	-	TGTGCCTGGAGTTTGGACAGGGCGAACACCGGGGAGCTGTTTTTT	CAWSLDRANTGELFF
TRBD1	TRBJ1-6	TRBV30	-	TGTGCCTGGAGTGTACGGGTCAGGGGGGGTGGTTCACCCCTCCACTTT	CAWSVRVRGGGSPLHF
-	TRBJ2-7	TRBV19	-	TGTGCCAGTAGTATATATTTGGGAAACACCTACGAGCAGTACTTC	CASSIYLGNTYEQYF
-	TRBJ1-2	TRBV14	-	TGTGCCAGCAGCCAAGATCAGGCGGCCTATGGCTACACCTTC	CASSQDQAAYGYTF
-	TRBJ1-4	TRBV5-6	-	TGTGCCAGCAGCTCACAGGCCGAAAAACTGTTTTTT	CASSSQAEKLFF